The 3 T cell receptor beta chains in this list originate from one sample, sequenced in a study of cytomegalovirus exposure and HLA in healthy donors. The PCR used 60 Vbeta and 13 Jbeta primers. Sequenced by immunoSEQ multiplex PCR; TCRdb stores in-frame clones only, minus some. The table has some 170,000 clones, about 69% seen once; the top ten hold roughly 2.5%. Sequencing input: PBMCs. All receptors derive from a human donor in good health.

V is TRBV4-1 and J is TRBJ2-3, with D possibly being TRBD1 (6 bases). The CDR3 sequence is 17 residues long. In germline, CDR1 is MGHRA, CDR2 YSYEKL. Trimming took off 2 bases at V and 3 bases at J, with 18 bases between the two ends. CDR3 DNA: TGCGCCAGCAGCCAAATAACAGGGTGGGCCAAGACAGATACGCAGTATTTT. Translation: CASSQITGWAKTDTQYF.

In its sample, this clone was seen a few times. The CDR3 DNA reads TGTGCCAGCAGCGCCGCAGGGTACAATCAGCCCCAGCATTTT. Amino acid sequence: CASSAAGYNQPQHF. The chain combines TRBV7-8 with TRBJ1-5; perhaps TRBD1 as D (5 bases). This CDR3 is 14 amino acids long. The V gene's germline CDR1 is SGHVS and CDR2 FQNEAQ. V shed 5 bases and J shed 3 bases, with 11 bases lying between them. Filled out from reference TRBV7-8 and TRBJ1-5, the complete variable domain reads GAGVSQSPRYKVAKRGQDVALRCDPISGHVSLFWYQQALGQGPEFLTYFQNEAQLDKSGLPSDRFFAERPEGSVSTLKIQRTQQEDSAVYLCASSAAGYNQPQHFGDGTRLSIL.

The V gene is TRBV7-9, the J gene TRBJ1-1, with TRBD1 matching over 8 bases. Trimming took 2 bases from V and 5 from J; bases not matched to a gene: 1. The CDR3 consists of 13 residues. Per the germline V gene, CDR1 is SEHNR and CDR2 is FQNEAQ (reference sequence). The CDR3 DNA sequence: TGTGCCAGCAGCTTATGGGACAGGACTGAAGCTTTCTTT. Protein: CASSLWDRTEAFF.